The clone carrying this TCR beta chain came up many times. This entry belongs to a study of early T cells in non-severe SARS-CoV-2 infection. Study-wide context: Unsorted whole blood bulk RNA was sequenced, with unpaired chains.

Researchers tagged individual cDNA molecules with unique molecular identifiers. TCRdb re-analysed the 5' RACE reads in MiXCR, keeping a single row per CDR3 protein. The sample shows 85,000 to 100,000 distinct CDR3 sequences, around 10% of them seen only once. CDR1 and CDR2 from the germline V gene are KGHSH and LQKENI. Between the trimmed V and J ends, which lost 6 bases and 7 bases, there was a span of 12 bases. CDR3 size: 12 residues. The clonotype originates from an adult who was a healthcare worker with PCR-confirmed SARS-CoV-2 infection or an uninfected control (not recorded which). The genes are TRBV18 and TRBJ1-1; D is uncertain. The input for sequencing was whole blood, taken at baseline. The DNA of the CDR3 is TGTGCCAGCTCCCAGTTGCGAGATGAAGCTTTCTTT. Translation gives CASSQLRDEAFF.